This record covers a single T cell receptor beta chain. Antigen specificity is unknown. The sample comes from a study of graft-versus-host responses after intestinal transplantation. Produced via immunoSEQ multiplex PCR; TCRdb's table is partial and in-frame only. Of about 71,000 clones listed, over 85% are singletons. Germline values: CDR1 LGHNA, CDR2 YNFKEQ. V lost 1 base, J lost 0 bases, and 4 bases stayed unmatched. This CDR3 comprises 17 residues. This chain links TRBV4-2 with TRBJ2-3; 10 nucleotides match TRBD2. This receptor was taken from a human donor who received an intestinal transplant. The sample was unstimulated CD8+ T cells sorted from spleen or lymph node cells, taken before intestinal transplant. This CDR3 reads CASSQVAGGPSTDTQYF. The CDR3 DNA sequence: TGTGCCAGCAGCCAAGTAGCGGGAGGCCCTAGCACAGATACGCAGTATTTT.